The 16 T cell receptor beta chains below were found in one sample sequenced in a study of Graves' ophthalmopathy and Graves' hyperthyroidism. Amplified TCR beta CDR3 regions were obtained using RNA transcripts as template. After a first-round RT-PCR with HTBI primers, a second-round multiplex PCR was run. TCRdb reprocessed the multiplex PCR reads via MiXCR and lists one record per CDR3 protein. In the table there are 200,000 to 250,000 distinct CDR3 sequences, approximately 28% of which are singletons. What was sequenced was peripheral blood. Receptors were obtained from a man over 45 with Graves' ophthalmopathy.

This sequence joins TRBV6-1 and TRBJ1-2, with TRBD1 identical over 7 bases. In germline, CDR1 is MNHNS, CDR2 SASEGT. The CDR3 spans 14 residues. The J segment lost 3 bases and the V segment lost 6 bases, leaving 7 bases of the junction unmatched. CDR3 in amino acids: CASRTQGRDYGYTF. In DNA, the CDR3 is TGTGCCAGCAGGACACAGGGGAGGGACTATGGCTACACCTTC.

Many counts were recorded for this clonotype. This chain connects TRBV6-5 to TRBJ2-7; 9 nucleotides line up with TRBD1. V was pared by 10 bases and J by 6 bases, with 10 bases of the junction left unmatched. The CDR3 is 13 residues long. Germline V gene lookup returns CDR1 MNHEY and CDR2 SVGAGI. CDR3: CATRQGVSGEQYF. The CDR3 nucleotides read TGTGCCACCCGACAGGGGGTTTCCGGCGAGCAGTACTTC.

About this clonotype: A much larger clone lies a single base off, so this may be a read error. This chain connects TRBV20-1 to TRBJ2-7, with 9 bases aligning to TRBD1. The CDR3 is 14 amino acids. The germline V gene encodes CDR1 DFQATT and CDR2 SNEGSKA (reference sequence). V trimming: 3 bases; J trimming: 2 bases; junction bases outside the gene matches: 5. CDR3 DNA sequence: TGCAGTGCTAGCAACCGGGACAGGGCCTACGAGCAGTACTTC. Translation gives CSASNRDRAYEQYF.

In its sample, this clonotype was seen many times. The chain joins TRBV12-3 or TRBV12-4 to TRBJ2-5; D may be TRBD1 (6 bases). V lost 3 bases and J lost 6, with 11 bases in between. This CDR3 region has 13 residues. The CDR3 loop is CASSFVRGQTQYF. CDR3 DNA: TGTGCCAGCAGTTTTGTCAGGGGACAGACCCAGTACTTC.

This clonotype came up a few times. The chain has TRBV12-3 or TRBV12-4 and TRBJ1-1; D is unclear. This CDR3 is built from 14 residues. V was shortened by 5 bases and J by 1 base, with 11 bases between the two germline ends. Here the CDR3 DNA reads TGTGCCAGCAGTCCAACCCATGGGAACACTGAAGCTTTCTTT. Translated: CASSPTHGNTEAFF.

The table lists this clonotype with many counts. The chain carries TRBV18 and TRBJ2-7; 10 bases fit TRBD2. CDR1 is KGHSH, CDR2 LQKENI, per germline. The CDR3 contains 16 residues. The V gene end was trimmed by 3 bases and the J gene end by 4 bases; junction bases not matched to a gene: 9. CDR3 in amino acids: CASSPLLAGDAYEQYF. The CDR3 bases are TGTGCCAGCTCACCCCTTCTAGCGGGAGACGCTTACGAGCAGTACTTC. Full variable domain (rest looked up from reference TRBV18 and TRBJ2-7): NAGVMQNPRHLVRRRGQEARLRCSPMKGHSHVYWYRQLPEEGLKFMVYLQKENIIDESGMPKERFSAEFPKEGPSILRIQQVVRGDSAAYFCASSPLLAGDAYEQYFGPGTRLTVT.

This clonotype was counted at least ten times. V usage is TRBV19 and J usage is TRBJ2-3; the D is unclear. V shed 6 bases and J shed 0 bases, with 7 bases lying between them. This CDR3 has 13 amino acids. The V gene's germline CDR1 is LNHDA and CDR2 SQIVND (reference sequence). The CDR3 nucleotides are TGTGCCAGTAGAGCGACTAGCACAGATACGCAGTATTTT. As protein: CASRATSTDTQYF.

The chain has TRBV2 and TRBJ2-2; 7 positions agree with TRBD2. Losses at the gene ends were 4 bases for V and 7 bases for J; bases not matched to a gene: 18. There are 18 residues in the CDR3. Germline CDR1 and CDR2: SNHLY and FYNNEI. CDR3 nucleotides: TGTGCCAGCAGTGGATCCCTTGATGGGAGGGCCTTGGGCGGGGAGCTGTTTTTT. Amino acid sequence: CASSGSLDGRALGGELFF.

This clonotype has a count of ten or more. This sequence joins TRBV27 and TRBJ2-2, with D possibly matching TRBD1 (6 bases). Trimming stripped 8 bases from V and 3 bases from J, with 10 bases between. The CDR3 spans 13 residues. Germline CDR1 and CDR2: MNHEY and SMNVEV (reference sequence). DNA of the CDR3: TGTGCCAGCGCTAACAGGGACACCGGGGAGCTGTTTTTT. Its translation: CASANRDTGELFF.

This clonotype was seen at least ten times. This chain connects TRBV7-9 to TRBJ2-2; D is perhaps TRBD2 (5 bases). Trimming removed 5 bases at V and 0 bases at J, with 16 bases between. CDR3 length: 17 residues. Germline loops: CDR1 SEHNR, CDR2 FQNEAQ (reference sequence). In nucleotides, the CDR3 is TGTGCCAGCAGCCCGATCCAGAGGGCGTCGAACACCGGGGAGCTGTTTTTT. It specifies CASSPIQRASNTGELFF.

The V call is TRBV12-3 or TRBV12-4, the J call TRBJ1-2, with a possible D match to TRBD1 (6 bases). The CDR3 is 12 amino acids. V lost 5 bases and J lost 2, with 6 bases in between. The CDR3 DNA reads TGTGCCAGCAGTGGACAGAACTATGGCTACACCTTC. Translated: CASSGQNYGYTF.

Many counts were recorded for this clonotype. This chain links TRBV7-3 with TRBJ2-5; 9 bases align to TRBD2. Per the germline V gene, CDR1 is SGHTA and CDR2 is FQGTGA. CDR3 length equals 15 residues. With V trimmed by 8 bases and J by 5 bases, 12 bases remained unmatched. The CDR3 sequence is CASGNSGSLGETQYF. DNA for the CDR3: TGTGCCAGCGGCAATAGCGGGAGTCTGGGTGAGACCCAGTACTTC. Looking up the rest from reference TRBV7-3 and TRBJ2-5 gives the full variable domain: GAGVSQTPSNKVTEKGKYVELRCDPISGHTALYWYRQSLGQGPEFLIYFQGTGAADDSGLPNDRFFAVRPEGSVSTLKIQRTERGDSAVYLCASGNSGSLGETQYFGPGTRLLVL.

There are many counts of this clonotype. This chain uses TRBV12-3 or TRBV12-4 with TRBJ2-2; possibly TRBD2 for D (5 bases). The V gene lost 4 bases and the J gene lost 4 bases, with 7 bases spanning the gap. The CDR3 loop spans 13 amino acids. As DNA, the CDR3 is TGTGCCAGCAGTTCCAGCGGCACCGGGGAGCTGTTTTTT. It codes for CASSSSGTGELFF.

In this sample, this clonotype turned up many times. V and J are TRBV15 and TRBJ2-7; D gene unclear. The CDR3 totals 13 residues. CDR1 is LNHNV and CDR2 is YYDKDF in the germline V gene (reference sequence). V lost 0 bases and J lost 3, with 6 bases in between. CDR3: CATSRDMGYEQYF. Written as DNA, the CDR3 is TGTGCCACCAGCAGAGATATGGGCTACGAGCAGTACTTC.

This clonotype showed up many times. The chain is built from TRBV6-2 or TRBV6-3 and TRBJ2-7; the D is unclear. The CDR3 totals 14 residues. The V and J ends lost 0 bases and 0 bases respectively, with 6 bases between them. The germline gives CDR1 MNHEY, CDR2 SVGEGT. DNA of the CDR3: TGTGCCAGCAGTTACTCAGGACCCTCCTACGAGCAGTACTTC. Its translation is CASSYSGPSYEQYF.

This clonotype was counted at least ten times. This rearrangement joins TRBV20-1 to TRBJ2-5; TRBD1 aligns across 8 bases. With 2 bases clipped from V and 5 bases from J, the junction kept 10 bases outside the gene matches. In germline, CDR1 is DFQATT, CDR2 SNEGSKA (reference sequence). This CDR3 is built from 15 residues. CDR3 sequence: CSARSVQGAWETQYF. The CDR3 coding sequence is TGCAGTGCTAGAAGTGTTCAGGGGGCTTGGGAGACCCAGTACTTC.